Listed here are 22 T cell receptor beta chains from one sample, sequenced in a study of shared clonotypes between healthy human individuals. Clones were read by immunoSEQ multiplex PCR, and TCRdb kept only the in-frame ones, dropping some. The sample lists a few million clones; 85% to 95% were seen once. Naive CD8 cells lacked CD45RO and underwent positive selection for CCR7, leaving out terminally differentiated effector memory CD45RA+ cells. Sample: naive CD8+ T cells from PBMCs. These receptor sequences come from a man aged 18 to 30 in good health. Some clones in this sample may be carry-over from other donors' samples.

The count of this clone is one. The chain links TRBV4-1 to TRBJ2-3; TRBD2 matches 10 bases. V dropped 3 bases and J dropped 5; count of bases not matched to a gene: 5. The length of the CDR3 is 15 residues. CDR1 is MGHRA, CDR2 YSYEKL, per germline. The DNA for the CDR3 is TGCGCCAGCAGCCAGGGGAAGCGGGAGGGAGATACGCAGTATTTT. Translation gives CASSQGKREGDTQYF.

This chain joins TRBV10-3 and TRBJ1-3; D call uncertain. The CDR3 is made up of 15 amino acids. V was trimmed by 2 bases and J by 1 base, leaving 9 bases between them. The germline gives CDR1 ENHRY, CDR2 SYGVKD. Written as DNA, the CDR3 is TGTGCCATCAGTGAGACGAGGGAGTCTGGAAACACCATATATTTT. This encodes CAISETRESGNTIYF.

The rearrangement uses TRBV7-3 and TRBJ2-3; 9 positions match TRBD2. The junction had 7 bases not matched to a gene; V was cut back by 5 bases and J by 1 base. Germline V gene sequence: CDR1 SGHTA, CDR2 FQGTGA. The CDR3 consists of 16 residues. The CDR3 sequence: CASSATGTSRTDTQYF. In nucleotides, the CDR3 is TGTGCCAGCAGCGCAACCGGGACTAGCCGCACAGATACGCAGTATTTT.

This sequence joins TRBV7-9 and TRBJ2-1; D remains ambiguous. The V gene lost 4 bases and the J gene lost 5 bases, with 9 bases spanning the gap. The CDR3 runs 13 residues. Germline V gene sequence: CDR1 SEHNR, CDR2 FQNEAQ (reference sequence). The DNA for the CDR3 is TGTGCCAGCAGCTCCAGCGTCAACAATGAGCAGTTCTTC. Its protein product is CASSSSVNNEQFF.

This rearrangement joins TRBV6-5 to TRBJ1-6, with D unresolved. The CDR3 is 12 amino acids. V lost 4 bases, J lost 7 bases, and 5 bases lay in between. Germline assignment: CDR1 MNHEY and CDR2 SVGAGI. For the CDR3, the DNA is TGTGCCAGCAGTTCCCGGAATTCACCCCTCCACTTT. This sequence encodes CASSSRNSPLHF.

The genes are TRBV25-1 and TRBJ1-3; 7 positions match TRBD1. CDR1 is MGHDK and CDR2 is SYGVNS in the germline V gene. Trimming cost V 2 bases and J 1 base; bases outside gene matches: 2. The CDR3 consists of 15 residues. CDR3 nucleotide sequence: TGTGCCAGCAGTGAAAGGGACAGTTCTGGAAACACCATATATTTT. Protein: CASSERDSSGNTIYF.

The J gene is TRBJ2-3, the V gene TRBV28, with 7 nucleotides matching TRBD1. With 5 bases clipped from V and 3 bases from J, the junction kept 8 bases outside the gene matches. Germline CDR1 and CDR2: MDHEN and SYDVKM. The CDR3 is 15 amino acids. The CDR3 nucleotides read TGTGCCAGCAGTATCCCGACAGGGTTAACAGATACGCAGTATTTT. This codes for CASSIPTGLTDTQYF.

This clone is a singleton in its sample. The chain links TRBV11-3 to TRBJ2-7; 7 nucleotides agree with TRBD1. There are 14 residues in the CDR3. V dropped 5 bases and J dropped 2; count of bases not matched to a gene: 6. Germline lookup yields CDR1 SGHNT and CDR2 YENEEA. The DNA for the CDR3 is TGTGCCAGCAGCGACCGGGACAGACCCTACGAGCAGTACTTC. It is translated as CASSDRDRPYEQYF.

A remark on this clone: The same CDR3 can be traced to other DNA sequences in this sample. V usage is TRBV7-9 and J usage is TRBJ2-3; a possible D gene is TRBD1 (6 bases). CDR1 is SEHNR, CDR2 FQNEAQ, per germline (reference sequence). This CDR3 spans 14 amino acids. V was pared by 2 bases and J by 4 bases, with 10 bases between. This CDR3 is CASSLLQGPDTQYF. Here the CDR3 DNA reads TGTGCCAGCAGCTTATTGCAGGGGCCAGATACGCAGTATTTT.

The CDR3 nucleotides read TGTGCCAGCAGCTCCGCGGGAGGGGGCCACGAGCAGTACTTC. Translation gives CASSSAGGGHEQYF. The chain has TRBV5-7 and TRBJ2-7; 9 nucleotides line up with TRBD2. TRBV5-7 is given ORF status, its function remaining uncertain. V shed 3 bases and J 5 bases; nucleotides not matched to a gene: 6. This CDR3 spans 14 amino acids.

This rearrangement joins TRBV4-1 to TRBJ2-7; 9 nucleotides align to TRBD1. CDR3 size: 15 residues. With V trimmed by 0 bases and J by 2 bases, 2 bases remained unmatched. The germline V gene encodes CDR1 MGHRA and CDR2 YSYEKL. The CDR3 here is CASSQERDRAYEQYF. CDR3 DNA: TGCGCCAGCAGCCAAGAAAGGGACAGGGCCTACGAGCAGTACTTC.

The chain uses TRBV10-1 and TRBJ2-1; 10 bases agree with TRBD2. The CDR3 contains 16 residues. Germline V CDR1 and CDR2: WNHNN, SYGVQD (reference sequence). The V segment lost 3 bases and the J segment 4 bases; nucleotides outside the gene matches: 6. As DNA, the CDR3 is TGCGCCAGCAGTGAATCCCTAGCGGGGGCTTACAATGAGCAGTTCTTC. Translated: CASSESLAGAYNEQFF.

The genes are TRBV29-1 and TRBJ2-1; TRBD1 aligns across 8 bases. The CDR3 consists of 12 residues. CDR1 is SQVTM, CDR2 ANQGSEA, per germline. Trimming removed 7 bases from V and 7 bases from J; junction bases left unmatched: 6. For the CDR3, the DNA is TGCAGCGATGGGACAGGTAGAAATGAGCAGTTCTTC. Its protein product is CSDGTGRNEQFF.

The CDR3 reads CAWSVGGGGELFF. CDR3 nucleotide sequence: TGTGCCTGGAGTGTGGGAGGGGGAGGGGAGCTGTTTTTT. The chain recombines TRBV30 with TRBJ2-2; maybe TRBD2 (7 bases). This CDR3 is built from 13 residues. Germline assignment: CDR1 GTSNPN and CDR2 SVGIG (reference sequence). V was cut by 0 bases and J by 8 bases, with 10 bases left in between. Full variable domain (remainder filled in from reference TRBV30 and TRBJ2-2): SQTIHQWPATLVQPVGSPLSLECTVEGTSNPNLYWYRQAAGRGLQLLFYSVGIGQISSEVPQNLSASRPQDRQFILSSKKLLLSDSGFYLCAWSVGGGGELFFGEGSRLTVL.

The V and J genes are TRBV2 and TRBJ2-5; 11 nucleotides align to TRBD2. Per germline, CDR1 SNHLY and CDR2 FYNNEI. Trimming removed 6 bases from V and 4 bases from J; junction bases left unmatched: 7. The CDR3 spans 15 residues. The CDR3 region has the DNA TGTGCCAGCAGAAAACTAGCGGGAGAAGCAGAGACCCAGTACTTC. This gives the protein CASRKLAGEAETQYF.

As concerns this clone: The junction and the germline gene differ at one end; a read error may be behind it. The V gene is TRBV4-1, the J gene TRBJ2-7; 8 bases are shared with TRBD1. Germline assignment: CDR1 MGHRA and CDR2 YSYEKL. The CDR3 extends over 13 amino acids. CDR3 nucleotides: TGCGCCAGCAGCCAGTCCGGGACAGGCCCGGGGAACTTC. Amino acids: CASSQSGTGPGNF.

The chain has TRBV6-6 and TRBJ2-7; no definite D call. This CDR3 contains 12 residues. V gave up 6 bases and J gave up 6 bases, with 12 bases separating them. The germline V gene has CDR1 MNHNY and CDR2 SVGAGI (reference sequence). CDR3 sequence (DNA): TGTGCCAGCAGCCCCGCCGGGTCCGAGCAGTACTTC. It specifies CASSPAGSEQYF.

This clone was picked up a small number of times. The V call is TRBV11-1, the J call TRBJ1-3; D remains ambiguous. Germline CDR1 is SGHAT and CDR2 is FQDESV (reference sequence). The V and J ends lost 3 bases and 0 bases respectively, with 6 bases between them. This CDR3 has 14 amino acids. CDR3 coding DNA: TGTGCCAGCAGCTTGACCTACTCTGGAAACACCATATATTTT. Amino acid sequence: CASSLTYSGNTIYF. The full variable domain, in which reference TRBV11-1 and TRBJ1-3 provide the parts outside the CDR3, is EAEVAQSPRYKITEKSQAVAFWCDPISGHATLYWYRQILGQGPELLVQFQDESVVDDSQLPKDRFSAERLKGVDSTLKIQPAELGDSAMYLCASSLTYSGNTIYFGEGSWLTVV.

The chain uses TRBV9 and TRBJ1-1; D is ambiguous. Germline V gene lookup returns CDR1 SGDLS and CDR2 YYNGEE. The germline V and J ends were trimmed by 4 bases and 3 bases, with 7 bases remaining between them. There are 12 residues in the CDR3. The CDR3 DNA reads as TGTGCCAGCAGCACCCCGGACACTGAAGCTTTCTTT. Residues: CASSTPDTEAFF.

This rearrangement joins TRBV4-1 to TRBJ2-1; 9 nucleotides line up with TRBD2. This CDR3 comprises 16 residues. V gave up 4 bases and J gave up 7 bases; unmatched junction bases: 11. The V gene's germline CDR1 is MGHRA and CDR2 YSYEKL. This CDR3 reads CASSPPAGGAGNEQFF. CDR3 sequence (DNA): TGCGCCAGCAGCCCCCCGGCGGGGGGGGCTGGGAATGAGCAGTTCTTC.

The J gene is TRBJ2-1, the V gene TRBV10-2; D not resolved. V dropped 3 bases and J dropped 6 bases, with 9 bases sitting between them. In germline, CDR1 is WSHSY, CDR2 SAAADI. CDR3 length: 13 amino acids. The CDR3 DNA reads as TGCGCCAGCAGTGAAGGCTACACCAATGAGCAGTTCTTC. As protein: CASSEGYTNEQFF.

The V and J genes are TRBV7-9 and TRBJ2-2, with a weak D call TRBD2 (5 bases). The length of the CDR3 is 18 residues. V was clipped by 1 base and J by 8 bases, with 23 bases between them. The germline V gene has CDR1 SEHNR and CDR2 FQNEAQ (reference sequence). CDR3 nucleotide sequence: TGTGCCAGCAGCTTAGGACCGGGTATAGGACTGCTAATGGGGGAGCTGTTTTTT. Its translation is CASSLGPGIGLLMGELFF. Looking up the rest from reference TRBV7-9 and TRBJ2-2 gives the full variable domain: DTGVSQNPRHKITKRGQNVTFRCDPISEHNRLYWYRQTLGQGPEFLTYFQNEAQLEKSRLLSDRFSAERPKGSFSTLEIQRTEQGDSAMYLCASSLGPGIGLLMGELFFGEGSRLTVL.